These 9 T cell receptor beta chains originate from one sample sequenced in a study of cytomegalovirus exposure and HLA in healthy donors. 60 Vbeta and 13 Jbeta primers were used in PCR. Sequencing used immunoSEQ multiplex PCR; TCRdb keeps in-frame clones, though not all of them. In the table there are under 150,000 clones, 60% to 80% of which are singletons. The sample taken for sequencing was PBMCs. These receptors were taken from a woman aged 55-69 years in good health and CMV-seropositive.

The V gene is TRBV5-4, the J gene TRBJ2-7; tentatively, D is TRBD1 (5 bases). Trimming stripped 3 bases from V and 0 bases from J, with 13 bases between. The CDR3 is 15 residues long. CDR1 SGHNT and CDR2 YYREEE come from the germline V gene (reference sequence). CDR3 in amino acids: CASSWKTESSYEQYF. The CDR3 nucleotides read TGTGCCAGCAGCTGGAAGACAGAAAGCTCCTACGAGCAGTACTTC.

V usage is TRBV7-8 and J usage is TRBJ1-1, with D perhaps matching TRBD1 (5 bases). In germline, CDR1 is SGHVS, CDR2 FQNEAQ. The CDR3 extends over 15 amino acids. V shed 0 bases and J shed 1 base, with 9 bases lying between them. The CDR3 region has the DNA TGTGCCAGCAGCTTAGCTAAGACAGCGAACACTGAAGCTTTCTTT. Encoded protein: CASSLAKTANTEAFF.

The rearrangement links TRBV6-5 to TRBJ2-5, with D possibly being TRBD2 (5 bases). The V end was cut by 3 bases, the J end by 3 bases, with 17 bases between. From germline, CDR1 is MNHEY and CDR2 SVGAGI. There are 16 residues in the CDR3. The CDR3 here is CASSYSPTGKKETQYF. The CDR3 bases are TGTGCCAGCAGTTATAGTCCGACGGGAAAAAAAGAGACCCAGTACTTC.

The chain's CDR3 is CASSQEGVRTDRNQPQHF. The CDR3 DNA reads as TGCGCCAGCAGCCAAGAAGGTGTCCGGACTGACAGGAATCAGCCCCAGCATTTT. This chain links TRBV4-1 with TRBJ1-5, with D perhaps matching TRBD1 (6 bases). CDR3 length: 18 amino acids. V lost 0 bases to trimming and J lost 4 bases, with 19 bases between them. The germline V gene has CDR1 MGHRA and CDR2 YSYEKL.

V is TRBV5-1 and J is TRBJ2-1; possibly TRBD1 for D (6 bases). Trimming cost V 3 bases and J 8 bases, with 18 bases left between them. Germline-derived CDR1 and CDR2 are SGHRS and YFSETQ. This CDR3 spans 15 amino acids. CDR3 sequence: CASSSPGTNKDEQFF. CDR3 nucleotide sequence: TGCGCCAGCAGCTCCCCCGGGACAAATAAAGATGAGCAGTTCTTC.

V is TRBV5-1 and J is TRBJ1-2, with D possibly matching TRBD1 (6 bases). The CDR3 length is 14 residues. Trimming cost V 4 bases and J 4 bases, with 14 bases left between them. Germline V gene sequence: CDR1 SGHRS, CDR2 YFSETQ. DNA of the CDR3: TGCGCCAGCAGCCCCGGGGGGCTGGGCTATGGCTACACCTTC. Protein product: CASSPGGLGYGYTF.

The CDR3 spells CASRGAGAGEQYF. The CDR3 region has the DNA TGTGCCAGCAGGGGAGCGGGGGCAGGGGAGCAGTACTTC. The chain links TRBV5-5 to TRBJ2-7; 8 bases align to TRBD2. V lost 5 bases to trimming and J lost 7 bases; unmatched junction nucleotides: 8. The length of the CDR3 is 13 residues. Germline CDR1 and CDR2: SGHKS and YYEKEE (reference sequence).

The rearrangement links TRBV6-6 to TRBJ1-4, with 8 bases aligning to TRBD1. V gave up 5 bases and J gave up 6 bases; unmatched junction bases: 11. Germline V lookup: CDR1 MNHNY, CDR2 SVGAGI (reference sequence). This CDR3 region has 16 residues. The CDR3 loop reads CASSRQPGGIDEKLFF. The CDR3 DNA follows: TGTGCCAGCAGTCGTCAACCAGGGGGCATTGATGAAAAACTGTTTTTT.

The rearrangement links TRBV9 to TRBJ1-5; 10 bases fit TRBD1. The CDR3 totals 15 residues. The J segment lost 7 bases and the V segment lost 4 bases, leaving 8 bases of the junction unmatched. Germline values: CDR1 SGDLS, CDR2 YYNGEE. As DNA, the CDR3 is TGTGCCAGCAGCCCCGGGACAGGGGTATGGCAGCCCCAGCATTTT. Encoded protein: CASSPGTGVWQPQHF. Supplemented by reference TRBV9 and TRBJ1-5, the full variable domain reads DSGVTQTPKHLITATGQRVTLRCSPRSGDLSVYWYQQSLDQGLQFLIQYYNGEERAKGNILERFSAQQFPDLHSELNLSSLELGDSALYFCASSPGTGVWQPQHFGDGTRLSIL.